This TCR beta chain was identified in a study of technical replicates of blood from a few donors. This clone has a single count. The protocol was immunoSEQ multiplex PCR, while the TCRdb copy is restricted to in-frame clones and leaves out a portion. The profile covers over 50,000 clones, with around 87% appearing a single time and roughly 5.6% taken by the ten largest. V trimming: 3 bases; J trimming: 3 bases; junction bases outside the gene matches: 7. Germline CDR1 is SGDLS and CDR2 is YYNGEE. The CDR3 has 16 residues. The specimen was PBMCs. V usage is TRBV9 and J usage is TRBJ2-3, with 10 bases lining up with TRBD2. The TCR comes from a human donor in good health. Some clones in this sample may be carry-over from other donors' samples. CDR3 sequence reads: CASSAPSGGATDTQYF. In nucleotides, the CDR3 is TGTGCCAGCAGCGCTCCGAGCGGGGGGGCAACAGATACGCAGTATTTT.